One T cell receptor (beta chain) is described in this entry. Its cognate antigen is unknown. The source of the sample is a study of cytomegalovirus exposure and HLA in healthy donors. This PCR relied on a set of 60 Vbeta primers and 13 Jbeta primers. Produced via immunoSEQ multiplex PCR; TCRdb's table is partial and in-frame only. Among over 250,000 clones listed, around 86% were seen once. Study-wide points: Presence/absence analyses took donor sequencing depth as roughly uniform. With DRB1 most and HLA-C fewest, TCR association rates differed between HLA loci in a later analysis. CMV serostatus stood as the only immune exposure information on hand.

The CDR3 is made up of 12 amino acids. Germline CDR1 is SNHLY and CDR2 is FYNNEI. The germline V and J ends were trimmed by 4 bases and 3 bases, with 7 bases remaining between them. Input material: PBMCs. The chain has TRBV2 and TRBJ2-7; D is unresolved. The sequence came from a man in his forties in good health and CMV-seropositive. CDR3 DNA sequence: TGTGCCAGCAGTGTTAACAGCTACGAGCAGTACTTC. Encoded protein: CASSVNSYEQYF. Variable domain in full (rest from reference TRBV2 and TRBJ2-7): EPEVTQTPSHQVTQMGQEVILRCVPISNHLYFYWYRQILGQKVEFLVSFYNNEISEKSEIFDDQFSVERPDGSNFTLKIRSTKLEDSAMYFCASSVNSYEQYFGPGTRLTVT.